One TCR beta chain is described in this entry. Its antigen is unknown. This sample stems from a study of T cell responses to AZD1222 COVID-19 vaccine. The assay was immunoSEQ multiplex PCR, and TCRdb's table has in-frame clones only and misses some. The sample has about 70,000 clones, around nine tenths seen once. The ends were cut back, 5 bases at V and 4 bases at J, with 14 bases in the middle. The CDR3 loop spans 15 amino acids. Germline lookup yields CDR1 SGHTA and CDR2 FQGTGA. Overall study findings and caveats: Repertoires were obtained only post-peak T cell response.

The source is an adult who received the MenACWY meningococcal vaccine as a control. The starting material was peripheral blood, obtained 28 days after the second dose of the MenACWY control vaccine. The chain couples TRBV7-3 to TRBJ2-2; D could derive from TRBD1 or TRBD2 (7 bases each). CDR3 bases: TGTGCCAGCAGCCCACAGGGGAGGGGCACCGGGGAGCTGTTTTTT. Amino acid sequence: CASSPQGRGTGELFF. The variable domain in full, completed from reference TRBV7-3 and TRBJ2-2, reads GAGVSQTPSNKVTEKGKYVELRCDPISGHTALYWYRQSLGQGPEFLIYFQGTGAADDSGLPNDRFFAVRPEGSVSTLKIQRTERGDSAVYLCASSPQGRGTGELFFGEGSRLTVL.